A single sample is the source of the 8 T cell receptor beta chains below, sequenced in a study of T cell clusters in autoimmune cytopenias. Each sample's input was around 250 ng genomic DNA, approximately 37,500 genome equivalents. One tube held mixed TRB-A and TRB-B primer pools for touch-down PCR. TCRdb re-called the multiplex PCR reads and catalogs CDR3 proteins one per entry, DNA excluded. Recorded here are 9,500 to 11,000 distinct CDR3 sequences; the top ten clones represent around 4.4%. Another study also made use of these data, one on T cell repertoires in aging, cancer and after chemotherapy.

Sequences were obtained from peripheral blood. Source of these receptors: a human donor in good health.

This clonotype counts as medium-sized by frequency. CDR3 sequence: CASSYRGRAYEQYF. V gene TRBV6-5 combines with J gene TRBJ2-7; the D call of TRBD1 rests on TCRdb alone, since no DNA is present to check it. CDR1 and CDR2 from the germline V gene are MNHEY and SVGAGI. This CDR3 is built from 14 residues.

This chain connects TRBV7-2 to TRBJ2-2; TCRdb names TRBD2, which stays unverified in the absence of DNA. Germline lookup yields CDR1 SGHTA and CDR2 FQGNSA. This CDR3 spans 16 amino acids. The CDR3 sequence: CASTAGLAGMTGELFF.

This chain links TRBV18 with TRBJ2-7; TCRdb gives TRBD2 as the D gene, but with no DNA this cannot be confirmed. CDR3 length: 15 amino acids. CDR1 KGHSH and CDR2 LQKENI come from the germline V gene. This chain's CDR3 is CASSPTSGGAYEQYF.

The V gene is TRBV5-1, the J gene TRBJ1-2; no DNA is available, so the TRBD1 call from TCRdb remains unchecked. Germline values: CDR1 SGHRS, CDR2 YFSETQ. This CDR3 has 14 amino acids. This CDR3 reads CASSSQDREYGYTF.

This clonotype shows up as medium-sized by frequency. The rearrangement joins TRBV7-2 to TRBJ2-7; TCRdb's assignment of TRBD1 cannot be checked, as there is no DNA. CDR3 length: 16 amino acids. Germline-derived CDR1 and CDR2 are SGHTA and FQGNSA. The CDR3 region is CASTSGGDRAGNEQYF.

This chain connects TRBV11-2 to TRBJ1-2; without DNA, the TCRdb call of TRBD1 cannot be checked. The CDR3 consists of 14 residues. Germline V CDR1 and CDR2: SGHAT, FQNNGV. The chain's CDR3 is CASSPGQGLFGYTF.

This clonotype ranks as medium-sized in terms of frequency. The V gene is TRBV12-3 or TRBV12-4, the J gene TRBJ1-1; TCRdb returns TRBD1, unconfirmable since there is no DNA. This CDR3 spans 17 amino acids. The CDR3 spells CASSPLRATQMNTEAFF.

This chain joins TRBV20-1 and TRBJ1-5; the TCRdb D gene call, TRBD1, has no DNA to confirm it. The CDR3 has 13 amino acids. The germline V gene has CDR1 DFQATT and CDR2 SNEGSKA (reference sequence). CDR3 sequence reads: CSARAGAAQPQHF.